These 27 T cell receptor beta chains came from one sample sequenced in a study of cytomegalovirus exposure and HLA in healthy donors (dated by TCRdb to the late 2010s). Library method: the immunoSEQ multiplex PCR assay. The table was pulled from immuneACCESS by TCRdb, which kept in-frame rearrangements only. Such tables lose some clones; where checked, under half of the loss comes from unresolved V genes, and the rest has no known cause. The sample has 150,000 to 200,000 clones on record, more than 75% of them singletons. The leading ten clones occupy roughly 7% of the sample. The sequencing sample was made of PBMCs. These receptor sequences come from a man in his late teens or twenties in good health and CMV-seropositive.

This rearrangement joins TRBV7-3 to TRBJ2-5; 15 bases line up with TRBD2. Germline assignment: CDR1 SGHTA and CDR2 FQGTGA. V dropped 6 bases and J dropped 2; count of bases not matched to a gene: 7. This CDR3 contains 17 residues. The CDR3: CASSTGLAGGGQETQYF. The CDR3 coding sequence is TGTGCCAGCAGTACGGGACTAGCGGGAGGAGGTCAAGAGACCCAGTACTTC.

The chain employs TRBV7-9 and TRBJ2-7, with D possibly being TRBD2 (5 bases). This CDR3 spans 14 amino acids. The V gene lost 2 bases and the J gene lost 4 bases, with 12 bases spanning the gap. The germline gives CDR1 SEHNR, CDR2 FQNEAQ (reference sequence). The CDR3 region has the DNA TGTGCCAGCAGCTTACCGGGAACGCAATACGAGCAGTACTTC. As protein: CASSLPGTQYEQYF.

CDR3 region: CASRRRPLAGPTGYNEQFF. The CDR3 DNA follows: TGTGCCAGCCGAAGAAGGCCACTAGCGGGTCCTACGGGTTACAATGAGCAGTTCTTC. This chain links TRBV28 with TRBJ2-1; 9 nucleotides agree with TRBD2. Germline lookup yields CDR1 MDHEN and CDR2 SYDVKM. The V and J ends lost 8 bases and 4 bases, in that order; junction bases with no gene match: 21. This CDR3 is built from 19 residues.

The chain uses TRBV28 and TRBJ1-5, with a possible D match to TRBD1 (6 bases). V lost 6 bases and J 5 bases, leaving 14 bases between the germline ends. The CDR3 length is 14 residues. CDR1 is MDHEN and CDR2 is SYDVKM in the germline V gene. The CDR3 spells CASRPTGLDQPQHF. CDR3 DNA sequence: TGTGCCAGCAGGCCCACAGGGTTGGATCAGCCCCAGCATTTT.

The chain employs TRBV14 and TRBJ2-2; a possible D gene is TRBD2 (5 bases). This CDR3 comprises 13 residues. The germline V gene has CDR1 SGHDN and CDR2 FVKESK. Trimming cost V 1 base and J 13 bases, with 13 bases left between them. The CDR3 region is CASSQGPAEGLFF. CDR3 sequence (DNA): TGTGCCAGCAGCCAAGGCCCCGCCGAGGGGCTGTTTTTT.

This clone was seen only once. The chain links TRBV2 to TRBJ1-1; D might be TRBD1 (5 bases). CDR1 is SNHLY and CDR2 is FYNNEI in the germline V gene. V was trimmed by 7 bases and J by 0 bases, leaving 12 bases between them. The CDR3 is 14 amino acids. The CDR3 bases are TGTGCCAGCACCAAGGACACGGTGAACACTGAAGCTTTCTTT. It encodes CASTKDTVNTEAFF.

This clone was picked up a small number of times. V usage is TRBV30 and J usage is TRBJ1-1; 7 bases match TRBD1. Germline lookup yields CDR1 GTSNPN and CDR2 SVGIG (reference sequence). CDR3 length equals 15 residues. The junction had 12 bases not matched to a gene; V was cut back by 2 bases and J by 6 bases. The CDR3 region has the DNA TGTGCCTGGAGTCCAAAAACAACAGGGGAATCTGAAGCTTTCTTT. The encoded protein is CAWSPKTTGESEAFF.

V gene TRBV6-1 combines with J gene TRBJ2-7; perhaps TRBD1 as D (5 bases). Germline loops: CDR1 MNHNS, CDR2 SASEGT. V shed 2 bases and J shed 7 bases, with 12 bases lying between them. The CDR3 extends over 13 amino acids. In DNA, the CDR3 is TGTGCCAGCAGTGAAAGGACACTGGCGGAGCAGTACTTC. Translation gives CASSERTLAEQYF.

The chain joins TRBV5-1 to TRBJ2-7, with 14 nucleotides matching TRBD2. Germline V gene lookup returns CDR1 SGHRS and CDR2 YFSETQ. CDR3 length: 15 amino acids. Trimming at V came to 2 bases and at J to 5 bases, leaving 3 bases not matched to a gene. The CDR3 loop reads CASSLGTSGSHEQYF. The CDR3 DNA is TGCGCCAGCAGCTTAGGGACTAGCGGGAGCCACGAGCAGTACTTC.

V gene TRBV29-1 combines with J gene TRBJ2-7; 9 bases line up with TRBD1. Germline-derived CDR1 and CDR2 are SQVTM and ANQGSEA. This CDR3 spans 13 amino acids. J lost 4 bases, V lost 6 bases, and 7 bases had no gene match. The CDR3 spells CSVRATGGYEQYF. CDR3 nucleotide sequence: TGCAGCGTCCGAGCGACAGGGGGTTACGAGCAGTACTTC.

This clone has a single count. The rearrangement links TRBV30 to TRBJ2-5; possible D gene TRBD1, 6 bases. Germline lookup yields CDR1 GTSNPN and CDR2 SVGIG (reference sequence). This CDR3 region has 14 residues. Trimming pared 6 bases from V and 7 bases from J, leaving 21 bases between. CDR3 nucleotide sequence: TGTGCCTGCAACCTCGGACAGTTCCAGGTGACCCAGTACTTC. Protein product: CACNLGQFQVTQYF.

The V and J genes are TRBV7-3 and TRBJ1-1; D remains ambiguous. The germline CDR1 and CDR2 sequences are SGHTA and FQGTGA. Trimming stripped 3 bases from V and 5 bases from J, with 7 bases between. The CDR3 is made up of 12 amino acids. The CDR3, as DNA: TGTGCCAGCAGCTTTAGCTATACTGAAGCTTTCTTT. Translation: CASSFSYTEAFF.

The chain uses TRBV25-1 and TRBJ2-7, with D perhaps matching TRBD2 (5 bases). The CDR3 consists of 15 residues. Germline V CDR1 and CDR2: MGHDK, SYGVNS. V was trimmed by 4 bases and J by 6 bases, leaving 19 bases between them. The DNA of the CDR3 is TGTGCCAGCAGTGCTGCGGGCCTTATAACTGGCGAGCAGTACTTC. The encoded protein is CASSAAGLITGEQYF.

The chain has TRBV2 and TRBJ1-4, with D maybe TRBD1 (6 bases). The V and J ends lost 5 bases and 7 bases respectively, with 14 bases between them. The CDR3 sequence is 14 residues long. The germline gives CDR1 SNHLY, CDR2 FYNNEI. As DNA, the CDR3 is TGTGCCAGCAGTCTACAGGGTGGGGGTGAAAAACTGTTTTTT. It is translated as CASSLQGGGEKLFF.

The J gene is TRBJ2-1, the V gene TRBV4-3; D gene uncertain. CDR3 length equals 17 residues. V shed 0 bases and J shed 0 bases, with 12 bases lying between them. Germline loops: CDR1 LGHNA, CDR2 YSLEER. CDR3 region: CASSQDPNPSSYNEQFF. CDR3 DNA: TGCGCCAGCAGCCAAGATCCGAACCCTAGCTCCTACAATGAGCAGTTCTTC.

The J gene is TRBJ1-1, the V gene TRBV5-1; TRBD1 aligns across 7 bases. Germline CDR1 reads SGHRS; CDR2 reads YFSETQ. After removal of 0 bases from V and 11 bases from J, the junction contained 1 base not matched to a gene. The CDR3 length is 11 residues. CDR3 nucleotides: TGCGCCAGCAGCTTGGAGGGGGCGGCTTTCTTT. Its protein product is CASSLEGAAFF.

This chain connects TRBV15 to TRBJ1-1; no firm D call. The ends were cut back, 1 base at V and 8 bases at J, with 5 bases in the middle. Germline V gene sequence: CDR1 LNHNV, CDR2 YYDKDF (reference sequence). This CDR3 contains 11 residues. Written as DNA, the CDR3 is TGTGCCACCAGCAGAGCGAGGGAAGCTTTCTTT. Amino acids: CATSRAREAFF.

This chain uses TRBV28 with TRBJ2-1, with TRBD2 as a possible D gene (5 bases). Germline V gene sequence: CDR1 MDHEN, CDR2 SYDVKM. This CDR3 spans 16 amino acids. The germline V and J ends were trimmed by 5 bases and 8 bases, with 22 bases remaining between them. CDR3 sequence (DNA): TGTGCCAGCAGTCAGCCCCGGGAAAAGAGGATCGATGAGCAGTTCTTC. As protein: CASSQPREKRIDEQFF.

This clone was detected only once. This chain uses TRBV19 with TRBJ2-7; D perhaps matches TRBD1 (5 bases). Trimming took off 5 bases at V and 5 bases at J, with 19 bases between the two ends. CDR1 LNHDA and CDR2 SQIVND come from the germline V gene (reference sequence). This CDR3 spans 15 amino acids. CDR3 sequence reads: CASSGLDTALDEQYF. The CDR3 DNA follows: TGTGCCAGTAGTGGGTTGGACACCGCCCTGGACGAGCAGTACTTC.

Only one count was recorded for this clone. The chain employs TRBV4-3 and TRBJ1-1, with D unclear. The length of the CDR3 is 14 residues. The germline V gene encodes CDR1 LGHNA and CDR2 YSLEER. The V end lost 0 bases, the J end lost 4 bases, and 9 bases lay between the germline ends. The CDR3 region has the DNA TGCGCCAGCAGCCAAGAAGGACTGGGCACTGAAGCTTTCTTT. This encodes CASSQEGLGTEAFF.

As concerns this clone: A junction boundary mismatches the germline segment, possibly from a read error. The J gene is TRBJ1-2, the V gene TRBV7-9; TRBD1 agrees at 8 bases. CDR1 and CDR2 from the germline V gene are SEHNR and FQNEAQ (reference sequence). This CDR3 region has 16 residues. CDR3 nucleotides: TGTGCCAGCAGTTTAGCGACAGGGGCCGTTAACTATGGCTACACCTTC. This translates into CASSLATGAVNYGYTF.

The chain joins TRBV25-1 to TRBJ1-1; TRBD1 matches at 7 bases. The CDR3 extends over 14 amino acids. Looked up from germline, CDR1 is MGHDK and CDR2 is SYGVNS. V was pared by 3 bases and J by 8 bases, with 9 bases of the junction left unmatched. CDR3 residues: CASSDPTGAPEAFF. Here the CDR3 DNA reads TGTGCCAGCAGTGACCCCACAGGGGCTCCCGAAGCTTTCTTT.

The chain uses TRBV4-3 and TRBJ2-7; 8 positions agree with TRBD2. Germline V gene sequence: CDR1 LGHNA, CDR2 YSLEER. This CDR3 contains 13 residues. The V segment lost 5 bases and the J segment 7 bases; nucleotides outside the gene matches: 7. The CDR3 DNA reads TGCGCCAGCAGCTATAGCGGGATGAAAGAGCAGTACTTC. This translates into CASSYSGMKEQYF.

J is TRBJ2-7 and V is TRBV15, with 9 bases fitting TRBD1. The germline V gene encodes CDR1 LNHNV and CDR2 YYDKDF (reference sequence). J gave up 2 bases and V 5 bases, and 4 bases lay outside the gene matches. The length of the CDR3 is 14 residues. CDR3 loop: CATSRTGGAYEQYF. CDR3 in DNA: TGTGCCACCAGCCGAACAGGGGGCGCCTACGAGCAGTACTTC.

This sequence joins TRBV27 and TRBJ2-7, with 13 bases lining up with TRBD2. The length of the CDR3 is 15 residues. The germline V gene has CDR1 MNHEY and CDR2 SMNVEV (reference sequence). Trimming removed 2 bases from V and 6 bases from J; junction bases left unmatched: 4. CDR3 bases: TGTGCCAGCAGTTTAGGACTAGCGGGAGCGGCCGAGCAGTACTTC. Its translation: CASSLGLAGAAEQYF.

The chain is built from TRBV4-3 and TRBJ1-1; D remains ambiguous. Germline-derived CDR1 and CDR2 are LGHNA and YSLEER. Trimming took 4 bases from V and 1 from J, leaving 7 bases between them. The CDR3 loop spans 13 amino acids. The CDR3 DNA reads TGCGCCAGCAGCCGAGGGCAGAACACTGAAGCTTTCTTT. This codes for CASSRGQNTEAFF.

DNA for the CDR3: TGTGCCTGGAGTTCGGAACAGGGGGCCCAATTCAACACTGAAGCTTTCTTT. Encoded protein: CAWSSEQGAQFNTEAFF. The gene calls are TRBV30 and TRBJ1-1; 9 nucleotides line up with TRBD1. Looked up from germline, CDR1 is GTSNPN and CDR2 is SVGIG (reference sequence). J lost 2 bases, V lost 2 bases, and 12 bases had no gene match. The CDR3 sequence is 17 residues long.